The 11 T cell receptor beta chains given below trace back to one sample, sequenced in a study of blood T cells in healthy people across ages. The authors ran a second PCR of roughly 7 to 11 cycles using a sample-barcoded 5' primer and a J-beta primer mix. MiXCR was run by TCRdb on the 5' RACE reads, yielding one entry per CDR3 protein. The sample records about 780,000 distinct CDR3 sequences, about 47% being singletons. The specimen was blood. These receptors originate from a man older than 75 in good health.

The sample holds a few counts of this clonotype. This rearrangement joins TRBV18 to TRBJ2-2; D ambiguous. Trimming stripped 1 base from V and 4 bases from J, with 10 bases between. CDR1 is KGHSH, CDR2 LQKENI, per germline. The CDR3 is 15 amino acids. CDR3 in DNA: TGTGCCAGCTCACCACGTGGTGTGGTCACCGGGGAGCTGTTTTTT. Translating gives CASSPRGVVTGELFF.

DNA for the CDR3: TGTGCCAGTTGGGGGTCGGTCACCGGGGAGCTGTTTTTT. Translating it yields CASWGSVTGELFF. V is TRBV28 and J is TRBJ2-2; D could derive from TRBD1 or TRBD2 (5 bases each). The germline V gene encodes CDR1 MDHEN and CDR2 SYDVKM. Trimming shortened V by 9 bases and J by 4 bases, and 12 bases separated the two germline ends. The CDR3 is 13 residues long.

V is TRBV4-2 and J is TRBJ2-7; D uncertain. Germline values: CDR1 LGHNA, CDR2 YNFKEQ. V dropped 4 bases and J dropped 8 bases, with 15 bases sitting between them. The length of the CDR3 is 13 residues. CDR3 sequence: CASSRVSAVKQYF. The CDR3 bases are TGTGCCAGCAGCCGAGTCTCCGCGGTCAAGCAGTACTTC.

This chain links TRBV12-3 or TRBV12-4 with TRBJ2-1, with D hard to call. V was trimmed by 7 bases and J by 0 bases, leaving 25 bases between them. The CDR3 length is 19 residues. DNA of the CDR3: TGTGCCAGCACCTCGCCAGCGTATTACTGGAATGGCTCCTACAATGAGCAGTTCTTC. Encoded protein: CASTSPAYYWNGSYNEQFF.

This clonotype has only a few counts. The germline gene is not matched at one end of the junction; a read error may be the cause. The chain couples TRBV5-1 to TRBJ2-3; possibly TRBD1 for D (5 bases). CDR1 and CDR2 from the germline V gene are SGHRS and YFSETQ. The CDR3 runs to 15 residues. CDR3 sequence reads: CASSLGAASTDTQYF. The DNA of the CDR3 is TGTGCCAGCAGTTTAGGGGCAGCTAGCACAGATACGCAGTATTTT.

The CDR3 loop reads CASSLGGSSNQETQYF. Here the CDR3 DNA reads TGTGCCAGCAGCTTAGGGGGTAGCTCGAACCAAGAGACCCAGTACTTC. The chain recombines TRBV13 with TRBJ2-5; D remains unclear. The length of the CDR3 is 16 residues. V lost 0 bases to trimming and J lost 0 bases, with 11 bases between them. The germline gives CDR1 PRHDT, CDR2 FYEKMQ (reference sequence). Looking up the rest from reference TRBV13 and TRBJ2-5 gives the full variable domain: AAGVIQSPRHLIKEKRETATLKCYPIPRHDTVYWYQQGPGQDPQFLISFYEKMQSDKGSIPDRFSAQQFSDYHSELNMSSLELGDSALYFCASSLGGSSNQETQYFGPGTRLLVL.

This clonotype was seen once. In DNA, the CDR3 is TGTGCCAGCAGTATCCGCCAGGCGAGCTCCTACAATGAGCAGTTCTTC. Its protein product is CASSIRQASSYNEQFF. V gene TRBV28 combines with J gene TRBJ2-1; D gene uncertain. V lost 5 bases, J lost 0 bases, and 14 bases lay in between. The CDR3 loop spans 16 amino acids. Germline V gene sequence: CDR1 MDHEN, CDR2 SYDVKM.

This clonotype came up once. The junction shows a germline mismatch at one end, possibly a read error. CDR3 amino acids: CASSRFAGTDMQYF. The DNA for the CDR3 is TGCGCCAGCTCTCGGTTCGCGGGCACAGATATGCAGTATTTT. The V call is TRBV5-1, the J call TRBJ2-3; weak D call: TRBD2 (5 bases). CDR1 and CDR2 (germline): SGHRS, YFSETQ. The CDR3 sequence is 14 residues long.

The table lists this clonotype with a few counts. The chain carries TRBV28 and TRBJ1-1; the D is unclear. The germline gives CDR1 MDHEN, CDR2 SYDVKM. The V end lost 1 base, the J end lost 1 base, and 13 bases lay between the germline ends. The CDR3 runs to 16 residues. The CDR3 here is CASSLYASAENTEAFF. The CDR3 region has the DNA TGTGCCAGCAGTTTATATGCCAGCGCAGAGAACACTGAAGCTTTCTTT.

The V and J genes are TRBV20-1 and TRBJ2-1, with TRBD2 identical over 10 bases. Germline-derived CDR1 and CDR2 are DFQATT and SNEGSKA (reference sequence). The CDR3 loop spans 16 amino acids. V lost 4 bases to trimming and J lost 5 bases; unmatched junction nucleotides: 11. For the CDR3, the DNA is TGCAGTGCTACCCCTAGCGGGAGTAATATGAACAATGAGCAGTTCTTC. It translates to CSATPSGSNMNNEQFF.

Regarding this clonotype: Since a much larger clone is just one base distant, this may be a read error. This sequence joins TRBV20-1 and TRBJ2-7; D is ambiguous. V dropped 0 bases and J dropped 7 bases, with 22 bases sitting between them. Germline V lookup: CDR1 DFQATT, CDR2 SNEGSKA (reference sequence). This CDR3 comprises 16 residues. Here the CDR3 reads CSARDPRKRAYNEQYF. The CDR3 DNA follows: TGCAGTGCTAGAGATCCGAGAAAGCGCGCCTACAATGAGCAGTACTTC.